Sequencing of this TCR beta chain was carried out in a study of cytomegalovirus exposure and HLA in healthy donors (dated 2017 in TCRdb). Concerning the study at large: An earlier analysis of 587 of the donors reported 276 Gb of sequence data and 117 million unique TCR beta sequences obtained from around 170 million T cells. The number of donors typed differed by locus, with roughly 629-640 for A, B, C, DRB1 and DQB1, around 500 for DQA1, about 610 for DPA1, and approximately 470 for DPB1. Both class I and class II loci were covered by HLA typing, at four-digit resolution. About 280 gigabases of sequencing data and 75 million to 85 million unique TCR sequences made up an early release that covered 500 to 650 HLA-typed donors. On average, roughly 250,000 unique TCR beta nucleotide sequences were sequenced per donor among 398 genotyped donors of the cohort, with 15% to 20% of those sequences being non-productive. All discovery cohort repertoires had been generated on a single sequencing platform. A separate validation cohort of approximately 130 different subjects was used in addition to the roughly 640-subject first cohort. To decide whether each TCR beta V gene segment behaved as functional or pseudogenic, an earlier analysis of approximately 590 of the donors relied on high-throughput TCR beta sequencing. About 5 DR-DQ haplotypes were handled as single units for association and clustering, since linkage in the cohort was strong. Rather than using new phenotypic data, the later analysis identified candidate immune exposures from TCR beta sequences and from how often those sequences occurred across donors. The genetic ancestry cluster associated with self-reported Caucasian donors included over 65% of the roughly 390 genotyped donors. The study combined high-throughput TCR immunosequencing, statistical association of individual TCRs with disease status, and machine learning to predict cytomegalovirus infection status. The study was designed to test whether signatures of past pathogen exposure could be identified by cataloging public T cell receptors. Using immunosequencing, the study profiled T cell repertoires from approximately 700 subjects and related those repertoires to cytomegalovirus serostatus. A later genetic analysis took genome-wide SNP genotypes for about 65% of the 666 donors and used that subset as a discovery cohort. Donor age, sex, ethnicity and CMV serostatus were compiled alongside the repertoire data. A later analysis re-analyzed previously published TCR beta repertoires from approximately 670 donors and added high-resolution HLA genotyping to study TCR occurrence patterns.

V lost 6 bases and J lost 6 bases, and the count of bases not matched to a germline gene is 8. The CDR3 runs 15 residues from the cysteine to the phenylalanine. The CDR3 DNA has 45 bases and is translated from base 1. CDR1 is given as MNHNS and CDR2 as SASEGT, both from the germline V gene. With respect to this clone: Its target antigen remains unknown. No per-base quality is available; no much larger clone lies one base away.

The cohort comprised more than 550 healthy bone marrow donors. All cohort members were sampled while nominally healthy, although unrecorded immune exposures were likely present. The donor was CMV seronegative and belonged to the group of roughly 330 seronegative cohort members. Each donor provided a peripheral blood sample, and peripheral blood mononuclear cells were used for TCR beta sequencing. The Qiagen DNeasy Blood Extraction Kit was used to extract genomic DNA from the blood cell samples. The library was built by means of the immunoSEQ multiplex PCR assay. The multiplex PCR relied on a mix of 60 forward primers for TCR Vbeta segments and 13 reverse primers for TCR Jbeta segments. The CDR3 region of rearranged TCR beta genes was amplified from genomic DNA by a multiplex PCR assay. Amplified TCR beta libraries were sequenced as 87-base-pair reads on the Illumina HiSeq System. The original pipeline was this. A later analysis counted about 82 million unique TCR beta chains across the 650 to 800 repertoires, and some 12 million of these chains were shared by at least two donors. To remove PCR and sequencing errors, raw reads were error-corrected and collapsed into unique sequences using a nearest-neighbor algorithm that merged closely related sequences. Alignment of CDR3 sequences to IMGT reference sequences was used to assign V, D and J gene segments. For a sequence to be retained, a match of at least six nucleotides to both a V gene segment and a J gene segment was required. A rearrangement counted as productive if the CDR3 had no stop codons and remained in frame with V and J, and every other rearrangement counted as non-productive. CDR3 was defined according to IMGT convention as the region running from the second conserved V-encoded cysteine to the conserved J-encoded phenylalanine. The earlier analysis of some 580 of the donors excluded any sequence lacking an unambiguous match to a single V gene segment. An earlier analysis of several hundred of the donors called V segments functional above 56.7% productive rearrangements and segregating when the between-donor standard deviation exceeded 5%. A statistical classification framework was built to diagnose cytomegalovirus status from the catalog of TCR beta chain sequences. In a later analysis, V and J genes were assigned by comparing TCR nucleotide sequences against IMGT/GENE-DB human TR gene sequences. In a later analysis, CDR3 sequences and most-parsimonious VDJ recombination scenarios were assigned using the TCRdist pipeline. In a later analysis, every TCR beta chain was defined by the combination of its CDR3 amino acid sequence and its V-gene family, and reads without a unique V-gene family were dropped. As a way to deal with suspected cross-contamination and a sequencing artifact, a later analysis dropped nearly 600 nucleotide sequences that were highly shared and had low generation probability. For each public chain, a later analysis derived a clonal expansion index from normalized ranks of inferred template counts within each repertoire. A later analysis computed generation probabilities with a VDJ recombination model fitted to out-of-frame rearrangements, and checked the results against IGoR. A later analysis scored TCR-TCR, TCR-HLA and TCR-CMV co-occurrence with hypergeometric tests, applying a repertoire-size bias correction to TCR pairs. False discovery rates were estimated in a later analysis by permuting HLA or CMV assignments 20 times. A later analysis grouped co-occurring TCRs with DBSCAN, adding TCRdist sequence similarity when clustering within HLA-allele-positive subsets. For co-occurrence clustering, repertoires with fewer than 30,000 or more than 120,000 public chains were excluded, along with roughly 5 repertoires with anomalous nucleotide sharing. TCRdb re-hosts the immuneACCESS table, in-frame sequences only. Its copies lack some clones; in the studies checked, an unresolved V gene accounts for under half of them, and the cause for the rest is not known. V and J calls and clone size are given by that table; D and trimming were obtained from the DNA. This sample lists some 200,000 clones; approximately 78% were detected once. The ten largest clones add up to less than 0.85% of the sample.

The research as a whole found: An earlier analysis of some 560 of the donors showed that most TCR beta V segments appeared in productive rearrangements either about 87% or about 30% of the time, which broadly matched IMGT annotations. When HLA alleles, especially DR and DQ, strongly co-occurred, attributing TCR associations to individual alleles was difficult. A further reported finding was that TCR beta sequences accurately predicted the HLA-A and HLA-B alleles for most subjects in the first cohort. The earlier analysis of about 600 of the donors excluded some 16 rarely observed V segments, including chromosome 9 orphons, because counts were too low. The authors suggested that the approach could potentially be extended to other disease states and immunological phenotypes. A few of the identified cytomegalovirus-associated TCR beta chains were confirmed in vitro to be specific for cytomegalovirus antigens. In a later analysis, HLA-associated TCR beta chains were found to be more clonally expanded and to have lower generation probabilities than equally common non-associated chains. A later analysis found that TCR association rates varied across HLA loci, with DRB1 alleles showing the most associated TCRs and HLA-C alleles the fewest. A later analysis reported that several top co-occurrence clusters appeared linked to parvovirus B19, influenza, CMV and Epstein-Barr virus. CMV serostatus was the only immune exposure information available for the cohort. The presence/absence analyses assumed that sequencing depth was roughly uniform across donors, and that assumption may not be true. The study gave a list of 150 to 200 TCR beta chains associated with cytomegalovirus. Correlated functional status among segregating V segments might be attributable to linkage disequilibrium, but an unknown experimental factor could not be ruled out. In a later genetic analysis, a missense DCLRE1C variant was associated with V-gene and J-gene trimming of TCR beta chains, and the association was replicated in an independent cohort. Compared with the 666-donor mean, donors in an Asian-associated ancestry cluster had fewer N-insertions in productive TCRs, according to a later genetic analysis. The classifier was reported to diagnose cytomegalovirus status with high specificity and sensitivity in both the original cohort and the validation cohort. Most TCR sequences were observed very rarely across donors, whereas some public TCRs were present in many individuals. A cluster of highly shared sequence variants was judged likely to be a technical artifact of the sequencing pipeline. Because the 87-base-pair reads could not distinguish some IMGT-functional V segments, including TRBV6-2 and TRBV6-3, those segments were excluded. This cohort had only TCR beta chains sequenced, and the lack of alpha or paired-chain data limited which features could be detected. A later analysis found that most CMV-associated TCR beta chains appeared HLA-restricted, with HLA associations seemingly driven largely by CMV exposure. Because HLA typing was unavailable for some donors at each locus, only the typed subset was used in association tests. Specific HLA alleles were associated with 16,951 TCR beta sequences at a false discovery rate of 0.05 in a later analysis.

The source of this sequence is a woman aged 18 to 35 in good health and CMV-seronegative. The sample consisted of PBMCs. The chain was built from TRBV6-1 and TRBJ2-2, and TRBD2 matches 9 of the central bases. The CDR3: CASSARTSAAGELFF. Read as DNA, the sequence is TGTGCCAGCAGCGCCAGGACTAGCGCAGCCGGGGAGCTGTTTTTT.